The 2 T cell receptor beta chains below were found in one sample sequenced in a study of cytomegalovirus exposure and HLA in healthy donors. Clones were read by immunoSEQ multiplex PCR, and TCRdb kept only the in-frame ones, dropping some. The profile covers 250,000 to 350,000 clones, with 86% appearing a single time and 0.7% to 0.85% taken by the ten largest. The material sequenced was PBMCs. The receptors were gathered from a woman aged 18-30 years in good health and CMV-seronegative.

This rearrangement joins TRBV4-2 to TRBJ2-1; TRBD2 matches 7 bases. The germline gives CDR1 LGHNA, CDR2 YNFKEQ. This CDR3 has 19 residues. J gave up 2 bases and V 0 bases, and 13 bases lay outside the gene matches. CDR3 nucleotides: TGTGCCAGCAGCCAAGATGGGGTGGGAGCGGGGCCCGCCTACAATGAGCAGTTCTTC. Encoded protein: CASSQDGVGAGPAYNEQFF.

This clone has a single count. CDR3 loop: CASSNLQGDYTF. DNA for the CDR3: TGTGCCAGCAGTAACCTACAGGGAGACTACACCTTC. The chain joins TRBV6-5 to TRBJ1-2, with D perhaps TRBD1 (6 bases). Germline loops: CDR1 MNHEY, CDR2 SVGAGI. V lost 5 bases to trimming and J lost 10 bases, with 14 bases between them. The CDR3 loop spans 12 amino acids.